A selection of T cell receptor beta chains follows, all from one sample in a study of OX40 agonist ivuxolimab in advanced cancers. The table came from immunoSEQ multiplex PCR; TCRdb's copy has only in-frame clones and leaves some out. The table shows around 53,000 clones, with about nine tenths occurring only once. The starting material was CD4+ or CD8+ T cells sorted from blood, obtained in a trial of the OX40 agonist ivuxolimab. The source is an adult with an advanced solid tumor such as melanoma, head and neck, liver or kidney cancer. The CDR3 runs from the conserved cysteine through the conserved F or W. Each record gives: J gene, D gene, V gene, clone size, CDR3 protein, CDR3 DNA. A D gene is named only where the DNA matches it firmly. Clone size is shown for a subset of rows, as once, few, many or a class of expanded clone.

j_call: TRBJ2-7
d_call: TRBD2
v_call: TRBV27
clone_size: -
cdr3_aa: CASSLQRGYSYEQYF
cdr3_nt: TGTGCCAGCAGTCTTCAGCGGGGTTACTCCTACGAGCAGTACTTC

j_call: TRBJ1-1
d_call: TRBD1
v_call: TRBV28
clone_size: -
cdr3_aa: CASSLHTGGTEAFF
cdr3_nt: TGTGCCAGCAGTCTTCACACAGGGGGCACTGAAGCTTTCTTT

j_call: TRBJ2-5
d_call: -
v_call: TRBV5-8
clone_size: -
cdr3_aa: CASRRGTGRLETQYF
cdr3_nt: TGTGCCAGCCGCCGTGGTACAGGGAGGTTGGAGACCCAGTACTTC

j_call: TRBJ1-5
d_call: -
v_call: TRBV30
clone_size: -
cdr3_aa: CAWSVGNPSNQPQHF
cdr3_nt: TGTGCCTGGAGTGTAGGAAATCCCAGCAATCAGCCCCAGCATTTT

j_call: TRBJ1-2
d_call: TRBD1
v_call: TRBV27
clone_size: -
cdr3_aa: CASSEDRGLYGYTF
cdr3_nt: TGTGCCAGCAGTGAGGACAGGGGACTCTATGGCTACACCTTC

j_call: TRBJ1-4
d_call: -
v_call: TRBV19
clone_size: -
cdr3_aa: CASSTSGREKLFF
cdr3_nt: TGTGCCAGTAGTACCTCCGGAAGAGAAAAACTGTTTTTT

j_call: TRBJ2-5
d_call: -
v_call: TRBV10-2
clone_size: once
cdr3_aa: CASSESRVETQYF
cdr3_nt: TGCGCCAGCAGTGAGTCGCGCGTGGAGACCCAGTACTTC

j_call: TRBJ2-7
d_call: TRBD1
v_call: TRBV19
clone_size: -
cdr3_aa: CASSTGQLSEQYF
cdr3_nt: TGTGCCAGTAGTACGGGACAGCTTAGCGAGCAGTACTTC

j_call: TRBJ2-7
d_call: -
v_call: TRBV29-1
clone_size: -
cdr3_aa: CSSRDGPYEQYF
cdr3_nt: TGCAGCAGCCGGGACGGCCCCTACGAGCAGTACTTC

j_call: TRBJ2-3
d_call: -
v_call: TRBV9
clone_size: -
cdr3_aa: CASSVDAGRDTQYF
cdr3_nt: TGTGCCAGCAGCGTAGATGCGGGTCGGGATACGCAGTATTTT

j_call: TRBJ1-1
d_call: -
v_call: TRBV6-5
clone_size: once
cdr3_aa: CASSYGFSTTEAFF
cdr3_nt: TGTGCCAGCAGTTACGGTTTCAGTACGACTGAAGCTTTCTTT

j_call: TRBJ1-1
d_call: -
v_call: TRBV5-1
clone_size: few
cdr3_aa: CASVGANTEAFF
cdr3_nt: TGCGCCAGCGTCGGCGCGAACACTGAAGCTTTCTTT

j_call: TRBJ2-2
d_call: -
v_call: TRBV7-8
clone_size: -
cdr3_aa: CASRKTGQGGAGELFF
cdr3_nt: TGTGCCAGCAGGAAAACTGGGCAGGGTGGGGCCGGGGAGCTGTTTTTT

j_call: TRBJ1-5
d_call: -
v_call: TRBV19
clone_size: few
cdr3_aa: CASTGLESNQPQHF
cdr3_nt: TGTGCCAGTACTGGGCTTGAAAGCAATCAGCCCCAGCATTTT

j_call: TRBJ2-7
d_call: -
v_call: TRBV28
clone_size: -
cdr3_aa: CASGRGYEQYF
cdr3_nt: TGTGCCAGCGGGAGGGGGTACGAGCAGTACTTC

j_call: TRBJ1-2
d_call: TRBD1
v_call: TRBV6-6
clone_size: -
cdr3_aa: CASSSPDRGLYGYTF
cdr3_nt: TGTGCCAGCAGTTCCCCTGACAGGGGGCTCTATGGCTACACCTTC

j_call: TRBJ2-7
d_call: TRBD1
v_call: TRBV18
clone_size: -
cdr3_aa: CASSPLETGVYEQYF
cdr3_nt: TGTGCCAGCTCACCACTGGAGACAGGGGTCTACGAGCAGTACTTC

j_call: TRBJ1-5
d_call: TRBD1
v_call: TRBV19
clone_size: few
cdr3_aa: CASTGGWGNQPQHF
cdr3_nt: TGTGCCAGTACAGGGGGCTGGGGCAATCAGCCCCAGCATTTT

j_call: TRBJ2-1
d_call: -
v_call: TRBV7-3
clone_size: -
cdr3_aa: CASSLTQWGRANEQFF
cdr3_nt: TGTGCCAGCAGCTTAACTCAGTGGGGGAGAGCTAATGAGCAGTTCTTC

j_call: TRBJ1-2
d_call: -
v_call: TRBV7-2
clone_size: -
cdr3_aa: CASSLAQRGVGGYTF
cdr3_nt: TGTGCCAGCAGCTTAGCGCAAAGAGGGGTCGGTGGCTACACCTTC

j_call: TRBJ1-4
d_call: -
v_call: TRBV28
clone_size: -
cdr3_aa: CASSLWAGLLEKLFF
cdr3_nt: TGTGCCAGCAGTTTATGGGCAGGCCTCCTTGAAAAACTGTTTTTT

j_call: TRBJ1-2
d_call: -
v_call: TRBV6-5
clone_size: -
cdr3_aa: CASSKDTNYGYTF
cdr3_nt: TGTGCCAGCAGTAAGGACACTAACTATGGCTACACCTTC

j_call: TRBJ1-4
d_call: -
v_call: TRBV7-9
clone_size: -
cdr3_aa: CASSPGSQGFEKLFF
cdr3_nt: TGTGCCAGCAGCCCAGGGTCCCAAGGCTTTGAAAAACTGTTTTTT

j_call: TRBJ2-2
d_call: TRBD2
v_call: TRBV27
clone_size: -
cdr3_aa: CASSSSGLAGGRPTGELFF
cdr3_nt: TGTGCCAGCAGTTCCTCGGGACTAGCGGGAGGCCGCCCCACCGGGGAGCTGTTTTTT

j_call: TRBJ2-7
d_call: TRBD2
v_call: TRBV12-5
clone_size: -
cdr3_aa: CASGLVRLAGDIVYEQYF
cdr3_nt: TGTGCTAGTGGTTTGGTACGGCTAGCGGGAGATATAGTCTACGAGCAGTACTTC

j_call: TRBJ2-5
d_call: -
v_call: TRBV6-6
clone_size: -
cdr3_aa: CASSTTYQETQYF
cdr3_nt: TGTGCCAGCAGTACGACATACCAAGAGACCCAGTACTTC

j_call: TRBJ2-7
d_call: TRBD2
v_call: TRBV27
clone_size: once
cdr3_aa: CASSSLTSGSYEQYF
cdr3_nt: TGTGCCAGCAGTTCTCTGACTAGCGGGAGCTACGAGCAGTACTTC

j_call: TRBJ1-2
d_call: -
v_call: TRBV30
clone_size: once
cdr3_aa: CAWSDQGSYTF
cdr3_nt: TGTGCCTGGAGTGACCAGGGGAGCTACACCTTC

j_call: TRBJ2-7
d_call: -
v_call: TRBV7-9
clone_size: -
cdr3_aa: CASSLSSFGRTSEQYF
cdr3_nt: TGTGCCAGCAGCTTAAGTTCTTTCGGCCGAACTTCCGAGCAGTACTTC

j_call: TRBJ2-1
d_call: -
v_call: TRBV20-1
clone_size: medium-sized
cdr3_aa: CSAGTSNEQFF
cdr3_nt: TGCAGTGCTGGGACATCCAATGAGCAGTTCTTC

j_call: TRBJ2-3
d_call: -
v_call: TRBV7-3
clone_size: -
cdr3_aa: CASSSGDRTDTQYF
cdr3_nt: TGTGCCAGCAGCTCCGGGGACCGCACAGATACGCAGTATTTT

j_call: TRBJ2-7
d_call: TRBD2
v_call: TRBV7-3
clone_size: -
cdr3_aa: CASSPGTSGRFDEQYF
cdr3_nt: TGTGCCAGCAGCCCCGGGACTAGCGGGAGGTTCGACGAGCAGTACTTC

j_call: TRBJ1-4
d_call: -
v_call: TRBV5-1
clone_size: -
cdr3_aa: CASSRGGLLEKLFF
cdr3_nt: TGCGCCAGCAGCCGTGGGGGGCTCCTAGAAAAACTGTTTTTT

j_call: TRBJ2-2
d_call: TRBD2
v_call: TRBV28
clone_size: -
cdr3_aa: CASSQTSGRGTGELFF
cdr3_nt: TGTGCCAGCAGTCAGACTAGCGGGAGGGGGACCGGGGAGCTGTTTTTT

j_call: TRBJ2-2
d_call: -
v_call: TRBV7-9
clone_size: -
cdr3_aa: CASSLTVTGELFF
cdr3_nt: TGTGCCAGCAGCCTTACCGTGACCGGGGAGCTGTTTTTT

j_call: TRBJ2-1
d_call: -
v_call: TRBV5-4
clone_size: -
cdr3_aa: CASSGGQVNEQFF
cdr3_nt: TGTGCCAGCAGCGGGGGACAAGTCAATGAGCAGTTCTTC

j_call: TRBJ1-1
d_call: -
v_call: TRBV5-1
clone_size: -
cdr3_aa: CASTLNTEAFF
cdr3_nt: TGCGCCAGCACCCTGAACACTGAAGCTTTCTTT

j_call: TRBJ2-5
d_call: TRBD2
v_call: TRBV7-9
clone_size: -
cdr3_aa: CASSFSGRRETQYF
cdr3_nt: TGTGCCAGCAGCTTTAGCGGGAGGAGGGAGACCCAGTACTTC

j_call: TRBJ1-3
d_call: TRBD1
v_call: TRBV29-1
clone_size: -
cdr3_aa: CSAWTGTGNTIYF
cdr3_nt: TGCAGCGCCTGGACAGGAACTGGAAACACCATATATTTT

j_call: TRBJ1-5
d_call: TRBD1
v_call: TRBV19
clone_size: -
cdr3_aa: CASSTQTGGRQPQHF
cdr3_nt: TGTGCCAGTAGTACCCAGACAGGGGGGCGACAGCCCCAGCATTTT

j_call: TRBJ2-5
d_call: -
v_call: TRBV15
clone_size: once
cdr3_aa: CATSRQGFQETQYF
cdr3_nt: TGTGCCACCAGCAGACAGGGATTCCAAGAGACCCAGTACTTC

j_call: TRBJ1-2
d_call: TRBD1
v_call: TRBV25-1
clone_size: few
cdr3_aa: CASSAGTGDGYTF
cdr3_nt: TGTGCCAGCAGTGCTGGGACAGGGGACGGCTACACCTTC

j_call: TRBJ2-5
d_call: TRBD2
v_call: TRBV4-2
clone_size: -
cdr3_aa: CASSQERASGQETQYF
cdr3_nt: TGTGCCAGCAGCCAAGAACGCGCTAGCGGCCAAGAGACCCAGTACTTC

j_call: TRBJ2-2
d_call: -
v_call: TRBV9
clone_size: -
cdr3_aa: CASSARLLNTGELFF
cdr3_nt: TGTGCCAGCAGCGCAAGACTACTGAACACCGGGGAGCTGTTTTTT

j_call: TRBJ2-7
d_call: -
v_call: TRBV5-1
clone_size: -
cdr3_aa: CASRRRLADSYEQYF
cdr3_nt: TGCGCCAGCAGGAGGCGGCTAGCCGACTCCTACGAGCAGTACTTC

j_call: TRBJ2-2
d_call: TRBD2
v_call: TRBV19
clone_size: -
cdr3_aa: CASRTIYDSGRARPGELFF
cdr3_nt: TGTGCCAGTAGGACGATTTACGATAGCGGGAGGGCCAGACCCGGGGAGCTGTTTTTT

j_call: TRBJ2-5
d_call: TRBD2
v_call: TRBV19
clone_size: -
cdr3_aa: CASTPIAGQETQYF
cdr3_nt: TGTGCCAGTACACCTATAGCGGGCCAAGAGACCCAGTACTTC

j_call: TRBJ1-2
d_call: TRBD1
v_call: TRBV10-3
clone_size: -
cdr3_aa: CASKWEGAYGYTF
cdr3_nt: TGTGCCTCGAAGTGGGAGGGGGCGTATGGCTACACCTTC

j_call: TRBJ1-4
d_call: TRBD1
v_call: TRBV2
clone_size: -
cdr3_aa: CASTQMTGIPQKLFF
cdr3_nt: TGTGCCAGCACCCAAATGACAGGGATTCCACAAAAACTGTTTTTT

j_call: TRBJ2-5
d_call: -
v_call: TRBV5-1
clone_size: -
cdr3_aa: CASSLGPAGAGETQYF
cdr3_nt: TGCGCCAGCAGCTTGGGACCCGCAGGGGCGGGAGAGACCCAGTACTTC

j_call: TRBJ1-2
d_call: -
v_call: TRBV29-1
clone_size: -
cdr3_aa: CSVDGGPPNYGYTF
cdr3_nt: TGCAGCGTTGATGGTGGGCCCCCTAACTATGGCTACACCTTC

j_call: TRBJ1-2
d_call: -
v_call: TRBV27
clone_size: -
cdr3_aa: CASRNRINYGYTF
cdr3_nt: TGTGCCAGCAGGAACAGGATTAACTATGGCTACACCTTC

j_call: TRBJ2-2
d_call: TRBD2
v_call: TRBV5-1
clone_size: -
cdr3_aa: CASSLGASGRANTGELFF
cdr3_nt: TGCGCCAGCAGCTTGGGGGCTAGCGGACGCGCGAACACCGGGGAGCTGTTTTTT

j_call: TRBJ2-1
d_call: -
v_call: TRBV6-5
clone_size: -
cdr3_aa: CASSYSTGVAYNEQFF
cdr3_nt: TGTGCCAGCAGTTACTCGACGGGAGTTGCCTACAATGAGCAGTTCTTC

j_call: TRBJ2-7
d_call: -
v_call: TRBV6-1
clone_size: few
cdr3_aa: CASTLADSYEQYF
cdr3_nt: TGTGCCAGCACCCTAGCTGATTCCTACGAGCAGTACTTC

j_call: TRBJ2-7
d_call: -
v_call: TRBV28
clone_size: once
cdr3_aa: CASSFTLYEQYF
cdr3_nt: TGTGCCAGCAGTTTCACCCTCTACGAGCAGTACTTC

j_call: TRBJ2-3
d_call: TRBD2
v_call: TRBV7-9
clone_size: -
cdr3_aa: CASRGGTSARRDTQYF
cdr3_nt: TGTGCCAGCAGGGGGGGGACTAGCGCCCGACGAGATACGCAGTATTTT